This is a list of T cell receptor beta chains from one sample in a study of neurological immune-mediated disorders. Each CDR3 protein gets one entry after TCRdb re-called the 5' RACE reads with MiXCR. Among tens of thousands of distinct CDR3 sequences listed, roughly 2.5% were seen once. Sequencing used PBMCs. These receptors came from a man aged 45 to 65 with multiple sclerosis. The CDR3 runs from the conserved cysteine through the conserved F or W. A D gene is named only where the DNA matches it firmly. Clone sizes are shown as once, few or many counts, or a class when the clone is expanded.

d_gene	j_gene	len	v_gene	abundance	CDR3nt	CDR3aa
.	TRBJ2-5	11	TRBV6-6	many	TGTGCCAGCAAGCACCAAGAGACCCAGTACTTC	CASKHQETQYF
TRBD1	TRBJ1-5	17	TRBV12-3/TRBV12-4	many	TGTGCCAGCAGTTTTTGGGGATGGGACAGGTTAAGTCAGCCCCAGCATTTT	CASSFWGWDRLSQPQHF
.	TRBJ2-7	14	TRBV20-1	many	TGCAGTGCTGAAGCTACGGGAAGCTCCTACGAGCAGTACTTC	CSAEATGSSYEQYF
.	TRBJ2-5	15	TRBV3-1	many	TGTGCCAGCAGCCAAGATCAGTACCCCGAAGAGACCCAGTACTTC	CASSQDQYPEETQYF
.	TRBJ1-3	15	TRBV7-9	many	TGTGCCAGCAGCTTAGTCACCGGGTTTGGAAACACCATATATTTT	CASSLVTGFGNTIYF
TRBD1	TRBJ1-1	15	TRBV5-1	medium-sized	TGCGCCAGCAGTCGTGAGGGGGCAGGAGTCACTGAAGCTTTCTTT	CASSREGAGVTEAFF
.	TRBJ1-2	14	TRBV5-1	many	TGCGCCAGCAGTCCCCAAGAAGCTAACTATGGCTACACCTTC	CASSPQEANYGYTF
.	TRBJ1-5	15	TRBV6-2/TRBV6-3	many	TGTGCCAGCAGTTACGAGGGTTATAGCAATCAGCCCCAGCATTTT	CASSYEGYSNQPQHF
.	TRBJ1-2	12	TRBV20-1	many	TGCAGTGCTATTCCAGGGGCGAGTGGCTACACCTTC	CSAIPGASGYTF
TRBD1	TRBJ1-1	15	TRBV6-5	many	TGTGCCAGCAGTTACCGACAGGGGCAGAGTGGTGAAGCTTTCTTT	CASSYRQGQSGEAFF